A single sample gave rise to the 27 T cell receptor beta chains below, sequenced in a study of identical twins. TCRdb reprocessed the 5' RACE reads via MiXCR and lists one record per CDR3 protein. The sample lists approximately 530,000 distinct CDR3 sequences; approximately 20% were seen once. These sequences were also reported in another study, on yellow fever vaccine responses in identical twins.

Input material: CD4+ T cells sorted from blood. These receptors all come from a woman in her late teens or twenties in good health.

The chain is built from TRBV20-1 and TRBJ2-2; 9 bases fit TRBD2. J lost 5 bases, V lost 5 bases, and 6 bases had no gene match. CDR1 is DFQATT, CDR2 SNEGSKA, per germline (reference sequence). The CDR3 covers 14 residues. CDR3 protein: CSALAGVITGELFF. The CDR3 coding sequence is TGCAGTGCTTTAGCGGGGGTGATAACCGGGGAGCTGTTTTTT.

This sequence joins TRBV12-5 and TRBJ2-1; D remains unclear. The ends were cut back, 0 bases at V and 5 bases at J, with 23 bases in the middle. Germline values: CDR1 LGHNT, CDR2 FRNRAP. The CDR3 consists of 19 residues. CDR3 region: CASGLVGSGRLTSNNEQFF. CDR3 coding DNA: TGTGCTAGTGGTTTGGTAGGGTCCGGTCGATTGACATCCAACAATGAGCAGTTCTTC.

In its sample, this clonotype was seen a few times. The V call is TRBV5-1, the J call TRBJ2-5; D not certain. Germline CDR1 SGHRS, CDR2 YFSETQ. V lost 6 bases and J lost 5, with 11 bases in between. This CDR3 is built from 12 residues. The CDR3: CASTGESETQYF. The CDR3 DNA reads TGCGCCAGCACGGGTGAATCGGAGACCCAGTACTTC.

The CDR3, as DNA: TGTGCCAGCAGACGGTCGGACACTGAAGCTTTCTTT. It encodes CASRRSDTEAFF. The rearrangement joins TRBV6-6 to TRBJ1-1, with unresolved D. Germline CDR1 and CDR2: MNHNY and SVGAGI (reference sequence). This CDR3 spans 12 amino acids. Trimming removed 6 bases at V and 3 bases at J, with 8 bases between.

The chain carries TRBV5-6 and TRBJ2-7, with 8 bases that match TRBD1. The CDR3 spans 14 residues. Germline V gene sequence: CDR1 SGHDT, CDR2 YYEEEE. With V trimmed by 4 bases and J by 7 bases, 10 bases remained unmatched. Here the CDR3 reads CASSRRGQVYEQYF. As DNA, the CDR3 is TGTGCCAGCAGCCGTAGGGGACAGGTTTATGAGCAGTACTTC.

Only a few counts were recorded for this clonotype. The DNA for the CDR3 is TGTGCCAGCAGCAAGGTCTCAGTCGGCCCCGTAGGGGAGCTGTTTTTT. Protein product: CASSKVSVGPVGELFF. J is TRBJ2-2 and V is TRBV3-1; D call uncertain. V lost 5 bases and J lost 8, with 21 bases in between. The CDR3 runs to 16 residues. The germline CDR1 and CDR2 sequences are LGHDT and YNNKEL (reference sequence).

This clonotype has only a few counts. This chain uses TRBV6-1 with TRBJ2-7; the match to TRBD2 covers 12 bases. The V segment lost 5 bases and the J segment 4 bases; nucleotides outside the gene matches: 9. The CDR3 consists of 16 residues. Germline assignment: CDR1 MNHNS and CDR2 SASEGT. The CDR3 bases are TGTGCCAGCAGTCAATACGGACTAGCGGGATTTTACGAGCAGTACTTC. Its protein is CASSQYGLAGFYEQYF.

This clonotype was recorded many times. The chain links TRBV7-2 to TRBJ2-5; 7 bases agree with TRBD2. The CDR3 contains 14 residues. Trimming cost V 0 bases and J 7 bases; bases outside gene matches: 5. Per germline, CDR1 SGHTA and CDR2 FQGNSA. The CDR3 DNA follows: TGTGCCAGCAGCTTAGCGTCTAGCGGAGGGACCCAGTACTTC. Translating it yields CASSLASSGGTQYF.

The V call is TRBV5-5, the J call TRBJ2-7; D possibly uses TRBD1 or TRBD2 (6 bases each). The CDR3 sequence is 15 residues long. Trimming removed 0 bases at V and 3 bases at J, with 13 bases between. Germline CDR1 reads SGHKS; CDR2 reads YYEKEE (reference sequence). The CDR3 region has the DNA TGTGCCAGCAGCTTGGGAAGGGGGACTCTCTACGAGCAGTACTTC. It codes for CASSLGRGTLYEQYF.

The chain is built from TRBV6-5 and TRBJ1-5; D gene unclear. The germline CDR1 and CDR2 sequences are MNHEY and SVGAGI. The CDR3 extends over 17 amino acids. The V and J ends lost 0 bases and 0 bases respectively, with 12 bases between them. The CDR3 DNA reads as TGTGCCAGCAGTTACTCGGTTCCCACCTTTAGCAATCAGCCCCAGCATTTT. Its protein is CASSYSVPTFSNQPQHF.

The chain is built from TRBV12-3 or TRBV12-4 and TRBJ1-1, with D possibly matching TRBD1 (5 bases). CDR3 length: 12 residues. V dropped 5 bases and J dropped 8 bases, with 12 bases sitting between them. CDR3 protein: CASSLRDFEAFF. The CDR3 DNA reads as TGTGCCAGCAGTCTCCGGGACTTCGAAGCTTTCTTT.

The chain joins TRBV15 to TRBJ2-3, with D tentatively TRBD2 (5 bases). Trimming left V 7 bases short and J 0 bases short, with 11 bases between. Germline V gives CDR1 LNHNV, CDR2 YYDKDF (reference sequence). The CDR3 sequence is 14 residues long. In DNA form, the CDR3 reads TGTGCCACCAAGGACTTCTCTAGCACAGATACGCAGTATTTT. Translating it yields CATKDFSSTDTQYF.

CDR3 loop: CASSSVGGRVYNEQFF. DNA of the CDR3: TGTGCCAGCAGTTCGGTGGGCGGGAGGGTCTACAATGAGCAGTTCTTC. This chain connects TRBV12-3 or TRBV12-4 to TRBJ2-1, with 9 nucleotides matching TRBD2. With V trimmed by 4 bases and J by 3 bases, 7 bases remained unmatched. The CDR3 sequence is 16 residues long.

The chain combines TRBV29-1 with TRBJ2-3; possible D gene TRBD1, 5 bases. The V end was cut by 6 bases, the J end by 0 bases, with 19 bases between. There are 16 residues in the CDR3. Germline V gene data show CDR1 as SQVTM and CDR2 as ANQGSEA. CDR3 bases: TGCAGCGTAGACGAAACAGGATTTTCTAGCACAGATACGCAGTATTTT. This codes for CSVDETGFSSTDTQYF.

The CDR3 sequence is CATSDLPRRDRPPSNEQYV. CDR3 DNA: TGTGCCACCAGTGATTTGCCGCGCCGGGACAGGCCCCCGTCCAACGAGCAGTACGTC. The chain has TRBV24-1 and TRBJ2-7, with 8 bases identical to TRBD1. CDR1 and CDR2 (germline): KGHDR, SFDVKD. The CDR3 spans 19 residues. Germline trimming cut 0 bases from V and 5 bases from J; bases unmatched to any gene: 17.

CDR3 DNA: TGTGCCATCAGTGGAACCGGGACAGGGGGCCGGGAAAAACTGTTTTTT. It specifies CAISGTGTGGREKLFF. This chain uses TRBV10-3 with TRBJ1-4; 12 bases map to TRBD1. The J segment lost 8 bases and the V segment lost 4 bases, leaving 8 bases of the junction unmatched. The CDR3 length is 16 residues. Per the germline V gene, CDR1 is ENHRY and CDR2 is SYGVKD.

This clonotype was seen ten or more times. The V and J genes are TRBV12-3 or TRBV12-4 and TRBJ2-1; TRBD2 aligns across 14 bases. Trimming took 8 bases from V and 9 from J; bases not matched to a gene: 6. The length of the CDR3 is 14 residues. The CDR3 reads CASSGLAGGSEQFF. The CDR3, as DNA: TGTGCCAGCTCAGGACTAGCGGGAGGTAGTGAGCAGTTCTTC.

This clonotype has only a few counts. The rearrangement links TRBV2 to TRBJ1-3; D unclear. This CDR3 comprises 13 residues. Per the germline V gene, CDR1 is SNHLY and CDR2 is FYNNEI. V shed 7 bases and J shed 2 bases, with 9 bases lying between them. CDR3 residues: CASTGSAGNTIYF. CDR3 bases: TGTGCCAGCACTGGCTCGGCTGGAAACACCATATATTTT.

This clonotype appeared a few times. The chain links TRBV9 to TRBJ2-7; D tentatively fits TRBD1 or TRBD2 (5 bases each). Germline CDR1 SGDLS, CDR2 YYNGEE. The length of the CDR3 is 17 residues. The V gene lost 0 bases and the J gene lost 5 bases, with 21 bases spanning the gap. The CDR3 is CASSVGGTGTRTDEQYF. CDR3 nucleotides: TGTGCCAGCAGCGTAGGGGGAACGGGGACCCGGACGGACGAGCAGTACTTC.

The chain couples TRBV18 to TRBJ2-1; 7 bases are a match to TRBD2. The trim removed 4 bases at V and 4 bases at J, leaving 16 bases unmatched. The V gene's germline CDR1 is KGHSH and CDR2 LQKENI. The CDR3 runs 18 residues. This chain's CDR3 is CASSLSWTSGGKYNEQFF. CDR3 nucleotides: TGTGCCAGCTCACTCTCCTGGACTAGTGGCGGCAAGTACAATGAGCAGTTCTTC.

This chain uses TRBV11-3 with TRBJ2-3; no firm D call. Trimming took off 2 bases at V and 2 bases at J, with 14 bases between the two ends. Germline-derived CDR1 and CDR2 are SGHNT and YENEEA. The CDR3 runs 16 residues. The CDR3 protein is CASSLWGKGVTDTQYF. The CDR3 bases are TGTGCCAGCAGCTTATGGGGAAAAGGTGTCACAGATACGCAGTATTTT.

The genes are TRBV28 and TRBJ2-2; no clear D gene. The CDR3 is 14 residues long. Germline V gene sequence: CDR1 MDHEN, CDR2 SYDVKM. The ends were cut back, 6 bases at V and 0 bases at J, with 8 bases in the middle. The DNA for the CDR3 is TGTGCCAGCAGATACGAGGCGAACACCGGGGAGCTGTTTTTT. Its translation: CASRYEANTGELFF.

A few counts support this clonotype. The chain couples TRBV3-1 to TRBJ2-7, with a possible D match to TRBD1 (7 bases). V lost 2 bases and J lost 3, with 8 bases in between. The CDR3 loop spans 13 amino acids. CDR1 and CDR2 from the germline V gene are LGHDT and YNNKEL (reference sequence). The CDR3 nucleotides read TGTGCCAGCAGCCAACAGGGGGGCTACGAGCAGTACGTC. Translating it yields CASSQQGGYEQYV.

This chain joins TRBV3-1 and TRBJ2-1; 7 bases fit TRBD2. J was trimmed by 7 bases and V by 6 bases; bases with no gene match: 18. Germline-derived CDR1 and CDR2 are LGHDT and YNNKEL (reference sequence). The CDR3 runs 17 residues. CDR3 amino acids: CASSSGGYGPRGNEQFF. The CDR3 nucleotides are TGTGCCAGCAGTTCGGGGGGTTACGGTCCGAGAGGAAATGAGCAGTTCTTC.

The CDR3 reads CASSPPLVYEQYF. DNA for the CDR3: TGTGCCAGCTCACCACCGTTAGTCTACGAGCAGTACTTC. This chain connects TRBV18 to TRBJ2-7; D gene uncertain. Germline V gene lookup returns CDR1 KGHSH and CDR2 LQKENI. V lost 0 bases and J lost 3, with 6 bases in between. The length of the CDR3 is 13 residues.

The rearrangement joins TRBV11-2 to TRBJ2-7; 7 nucleotides align to TRBD2. This CDR3 has 15 residues. J lost 0 bases, V lost 3 bases, and 5 bases had no gene match. Germline V lookup: CDR1 SGHAT, CDR2 FQNNGV. For the CDR3, the DNA is TGTGCCAGCAGCTTTACTAGCGACACCTCCTACGAGCAGTACGTC. Protein: CASSFTSDTSYEQYV.

The chain links TRBV18 to TRBJ1-1, with a tentative D call TRBD1 (6 bases). Trimming pared 8 bases from V and 2 bases from J, leaving 12 bases between. CDR3 length: 13 residues. The germline gives CDR1 KGHSH, CDR2 LQKENI. This CDR3 is CASLTQGNTEAFF. CDR3 DNA sequence: TGTGCCAGCCTCACACAGGGAAACACTGAAGCTTTCTTT.